The source of this TCR beta chain is a study of OX40 agonist ivuxolimab in advanced cancers. In the study overall: Ivuxolimab is a fully human IgG2 antibody that activates OX40 (CD134). Each patient was given ivuxolimab into a vein every 2 weeks, at 0.01 to 10 mg/kg.

Regarding this clone: No antigen is known for it.

Patients who had autoimmune disease history or got systemic immunosuppression were left out. Only in-frame clones appear in the TCRdb table, and some are missing; sequencing was by immunoSEQ multiplex PCR. The table has 50,000 to 75,000 clones, roughly 90% seen once. Notes on the study in general: The specificity for antigen of the expanded peripheral T cells was not determined.

The length of the CDR3 is 14 residues. Between the trimmed V and J ends, which lost 1 base and 5 bases, there was a span of 10 bases. Per the germline V gene, CDR1 is SGHRS and CDR2 is YFSETQ. Sequencing was performed on CD4+ or CD8+ T cells sorted from blood, taken in a trial of the OX40 agonist ivuxolimab. The TCR sequence derives from an adult with an advanced solid tumor such as melanoma, head and neck, liver or kidney cancer. This chain links TRBV5-1 with TRBJ2-1, with D uncertain. In DNA, the CDR3 is TGCGCCAGCAGCTTGTATGGTCCGCACAATGAGCAGTTCTTC. Translating gives CASSLYGPHNEQFF.